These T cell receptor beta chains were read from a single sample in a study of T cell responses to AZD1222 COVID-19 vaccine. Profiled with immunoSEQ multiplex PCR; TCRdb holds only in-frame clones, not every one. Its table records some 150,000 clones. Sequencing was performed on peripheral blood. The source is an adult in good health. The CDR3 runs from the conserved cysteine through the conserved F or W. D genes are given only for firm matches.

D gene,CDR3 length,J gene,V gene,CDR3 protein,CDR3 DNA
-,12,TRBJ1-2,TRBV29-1,CSVDQGDYGYTF,TGCAGCGTTGATCAGGGCGATTATGGCTACACCTTC
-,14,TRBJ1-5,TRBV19,CASEGGQAGERKHF,TGTGCCTCCGAAGGCGGCCAGGCGGGGGAAAGGAAGCATTTT
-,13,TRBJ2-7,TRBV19,CASSLRDSYEQYF,TGTGCCAGTAGTTTGCGGGACAGCTACGAGCAGTACTTC
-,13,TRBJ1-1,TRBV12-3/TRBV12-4,CASRKDARTEAFF,TGTGCCAGCAGGAAGGACGCCCGGACTGAAGCTTTCTTT
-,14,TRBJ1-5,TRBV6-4,CAIGGGHPNQPQHF,TGTGCCATCGGGGGGGGCCATCCAAATCAGCCCCAGCATTTT
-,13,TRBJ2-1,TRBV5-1,CASSLRPLDEQFF,TGCGCCAGCAGCTTGCGTCCATTGGATGAGCAGTTCTTC
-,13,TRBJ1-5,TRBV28,CASSLAHNQPQHF,TGTGCCAGCAGTTTAGCCCATAATCAGCCCCAGCATTTT
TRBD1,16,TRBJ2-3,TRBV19,CASSMDRGLSTDTQYF,TGTGCCAGTAGTATGGACAGGGGGCTGAGCACAGATACGCAGTATTTT
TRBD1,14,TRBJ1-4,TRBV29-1,CSVGTDRGVEKLFF,TGCAGCGTGGGAACCGACAGGGGGGTTGAAAAACTGTTTTTT
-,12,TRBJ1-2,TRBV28,CASSLTAWGYTF,TGTGCCAGCAGTTTGACTGCTTGGGGCTACACCTTC
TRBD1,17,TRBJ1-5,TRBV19,CASSTPLGQVLYQPQHF,TGTGCCAGTAGTACCCCACTCGGACAGGTACTATATCAGCCCCAGCATTTT
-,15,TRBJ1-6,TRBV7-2,CASSSRPQENSPLHF,TGTGCCAGCAGCTCCAGGCCTCAGGAGAATTCACCCCTCCACTTT
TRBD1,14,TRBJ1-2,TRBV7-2,CASSLDPGGDGYTF,TGTGCCAGCAGCTTAGATCCAGGGGGGGATGGCTACACCTTC
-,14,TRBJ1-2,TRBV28,CASSLWTSGVGYTF,TGTGCCAGCAGTTTGTGGACAAGTGGAGTTGGCTACACCTTC
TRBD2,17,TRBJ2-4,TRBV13,CASSFPSSGGAKNIQYF,TGTGCCAGCAGCTTTCCCTCTAGCGGGGGGGCCAAAAACATTCAGTACTTC
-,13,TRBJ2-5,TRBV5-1,CASSLAWRETQYF,TGCGCCAGCAGCTTGGCCTGGCGGGAGACCCAGTACTTC
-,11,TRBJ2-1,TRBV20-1,CSANPMTEQFF,TGCAGTGCTAACCCTATGACTGAGCAGTTCTTC
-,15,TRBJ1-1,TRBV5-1,CASSSITTVGTEAFF,TGCGCCAGCAGCTCGATCACGACAGTAGGTACTGAAGCTTTCTTT
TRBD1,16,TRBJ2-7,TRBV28,CASSSWEDRGSYEQYF,TGTGCCAGCAGTTCCTGGGAGGACAGGGGCTCCTACGAGCAGTACTTC
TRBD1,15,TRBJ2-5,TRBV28,CASRITGGRYRGQYF,TGTGCCAGCAGGATTACAGGGGGGCGCTATCGTGGCCAGTACTTC
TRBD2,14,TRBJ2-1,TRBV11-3,CASSSERGGVEQFF,TGTGCCAGCAGCTCTGAGCGGGGGGGCGTTGAGCAGTTCTTC
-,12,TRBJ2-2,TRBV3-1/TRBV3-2,CASSLMAGELFF,TGTGCCAGCAGCCTGATGGCCGGGGAGCTGTTTTTT
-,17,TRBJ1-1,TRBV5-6,CASSLYGDTIMDTEAFF,TGTGCCAGCAGCTTGTACGGGGATACAATCATGGACACTGAAGCTTTCTTT
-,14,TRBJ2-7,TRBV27,CASSIRDGAYEQYF,TGTGCCAGCAGCATCCGGGACGGAGCCTACGAGCAGTACTTC
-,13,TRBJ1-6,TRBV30,CAWSVGEGSPLHF,TGTGCCTGGAGTGTAGGCGAGGGATCACCCCTCCACTTT
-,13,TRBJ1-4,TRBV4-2,CASSQDVGSSLFF,TGTGCCAGCAGCCAAGATGTCGGGAGTTCACTGTTTTTT
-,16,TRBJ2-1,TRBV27,CASEGIGRGHVNEQFF,TGTGCCAGCGAAGGAATCGGGAGGGGGCACGTCAATGAGCAGTTCTTC
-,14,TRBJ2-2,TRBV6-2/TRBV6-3,CASSYSRGDGELFF,TGTGCCAGCAGTTACTCCAGGGGGGACGGGGAGCTGTTTTTT
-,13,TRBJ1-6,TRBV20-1,CSASEGIISPLHF,TGCAGTGCTAGTGAGGGGATTATTTCACCCCTCCACTTT
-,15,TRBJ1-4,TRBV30,CAWSVNGGQREKLFF,TGTGCCTGGAGTGTTAACGGTGGACAGCGCGAAAAACTGTTTTTT
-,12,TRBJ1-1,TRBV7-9,CASSLLLGEAFF,TGTGCCAGCAGCTTACTGTTGGGGGAAGCTTTCTTT
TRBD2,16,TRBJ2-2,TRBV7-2,CASSLEALAGSGELFF,TGTGCCAGCAGCTTAGAGGCCCTAGCGGGAAGCGGGGAGCTGTTTTTT
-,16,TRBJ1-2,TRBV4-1,CASSQDRQSLGTRYTF,TGCGCCAGCAGCCAAGATAGGCAGTCCCTAGGTACCCGCTACACCTTC
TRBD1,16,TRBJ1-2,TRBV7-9,CASSLARAGGDYGYTF,TGTGCCAGCAGCTTAGCGAGGGCAGGGGGCGACTATGGCTACACCTTC
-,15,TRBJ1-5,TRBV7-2,CASSLAFAGNQPQHF,TGTGCCAGCAGCTTAGCGTTCGCCGGCAATCAGCCCCAGCATTTT
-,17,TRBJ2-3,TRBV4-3,CASSQDLASTPTDTQYF,TGCGCCAGCAGCCAAGATCTCGCCTCTACGCCCACAGATACGCAGTATTTT
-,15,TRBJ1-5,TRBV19,CASSIGGGGNQPQHF,TGTGCCAGTAGTATTGGAGGGGGGGGCAATCAGCCCCAGCATTTT
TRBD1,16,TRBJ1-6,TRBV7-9,CASSLARTGGNSPLHF,TGTGCCAGCAGCTTAGCGCGGACAGGGGGGAATTCACCCCTCCACTTT
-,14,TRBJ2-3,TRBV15,CATSSGVSTDTQYF,TGTGCCACCAGCAGTGGGGTAAGCACAGATACGCAGTATTTT
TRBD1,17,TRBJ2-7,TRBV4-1,CASSRRLGGQDGYEQYF,TGCGCCAGCAGCCGAAGATTGGGGGGACAGGATGGATACGAGCAGTACTTC
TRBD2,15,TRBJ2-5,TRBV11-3,CASSGAGMIQETQYF,TGTGCCAGCAGCGGAGCGGGGATGATCCAAGAGACCCAGTACTTC
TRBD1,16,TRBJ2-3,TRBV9,CASSFDRGRSTDTQYF,TGTGCCAGCAGCTTCGACAGGGGACGGAGCACAGATACGCAGTATTTT
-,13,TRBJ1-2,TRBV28,CASSLKGYYGYTF,TGTGCCAGCAGTTTAAAGGGATACTATGGCTACACCTTC
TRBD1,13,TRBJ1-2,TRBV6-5,CASSSTGEYGYTF,TGTGCCAGCAGCTCGACAGGGGAATATGGCTACACCTTC
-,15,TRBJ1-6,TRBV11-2,CASSLGYTSSSPLHF,TGTGCCAGCAGCTTAGGGTACACCTCAAGCTCACCCCTCCACTTT
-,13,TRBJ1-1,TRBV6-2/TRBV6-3,CASSYGGVTEAFF,TGTGCCAGCAGTTACGGAGGGGTTACTGAAGCTTTCTTT
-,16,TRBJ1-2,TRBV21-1,CASSKRGVLTAYGYTF,TGTGCCAGCAGCAAACGGGGGGTTCTTACGGCCTATGGCTACACCTTC
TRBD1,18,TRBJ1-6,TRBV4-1,CASSQGDGQDSYNSPLHF,TGCGCCAGCAGCCAAGGGGACGGACAGGACTCCTATAATTCACCCCTCCACTTT
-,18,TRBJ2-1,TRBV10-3,CAISEIIQGGSSYNEQFF,TGTGCCATCAGTGAGATAATACAGGGGGGGAGCTCCTACAATGAGCAGTTCTTC
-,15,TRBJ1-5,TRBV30,CAWSVRGRGNQSQHF,TGTGCCTGGAGTGTACGAGGCAGGGGAAATCAGTCCCAGCATTTT
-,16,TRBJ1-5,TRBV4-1,CASSLGLGNSNQPQHF,TGCGCCAGCAGCCTAGGACTAGGCAATAGCAATCAGCCCCAACATTTT
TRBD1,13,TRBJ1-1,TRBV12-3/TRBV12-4,CASSQGADTEAFF,TGTGCCAGCTCGCAGGGGGCGGACACTGAAGCTTTCTTT
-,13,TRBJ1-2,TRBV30,CAWSASANYGYTF,TGTGCCTGGAGCGCGTCAGCTAACTATGGCTACACCTTC
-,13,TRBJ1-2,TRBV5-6,CASRPIANYGYTF,TGTGCCAGCAGGCCCATAGCTAACTATGGCTACACCTTC
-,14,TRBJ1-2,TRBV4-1,CASSQQIANYGYTF,TGCGCCAGCAGCCAACAGATAGCTAACTATGGCTACACCTTC